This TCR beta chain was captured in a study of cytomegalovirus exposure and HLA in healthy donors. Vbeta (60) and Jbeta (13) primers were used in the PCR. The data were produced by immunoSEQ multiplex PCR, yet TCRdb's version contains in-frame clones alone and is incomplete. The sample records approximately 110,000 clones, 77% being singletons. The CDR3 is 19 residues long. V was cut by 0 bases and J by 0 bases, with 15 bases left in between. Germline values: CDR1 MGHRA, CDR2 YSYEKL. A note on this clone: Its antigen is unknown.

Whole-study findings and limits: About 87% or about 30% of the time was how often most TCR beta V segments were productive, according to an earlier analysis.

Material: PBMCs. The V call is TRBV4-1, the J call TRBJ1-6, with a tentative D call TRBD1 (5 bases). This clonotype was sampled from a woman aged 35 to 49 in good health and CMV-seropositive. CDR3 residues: CASSQDGTDWSSYNSPLHF. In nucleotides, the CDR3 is TGCGCCAGCAGCCAAGACGGGACTGACTGGAGCTCCTATAATTCACCCCTCCACTTT.